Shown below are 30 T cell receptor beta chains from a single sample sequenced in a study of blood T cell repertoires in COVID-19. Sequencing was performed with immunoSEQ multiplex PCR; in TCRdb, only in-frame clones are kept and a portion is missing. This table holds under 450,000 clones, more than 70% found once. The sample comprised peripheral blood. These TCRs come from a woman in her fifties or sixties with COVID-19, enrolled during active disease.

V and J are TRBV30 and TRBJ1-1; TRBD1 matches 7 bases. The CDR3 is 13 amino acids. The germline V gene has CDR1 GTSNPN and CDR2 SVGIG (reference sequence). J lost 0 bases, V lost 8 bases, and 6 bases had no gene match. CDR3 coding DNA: TGTGCCGTCGCCGGGACAGTGAACACTGAAGCTTTCTTT. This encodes CAVAGTVNTEAFF.

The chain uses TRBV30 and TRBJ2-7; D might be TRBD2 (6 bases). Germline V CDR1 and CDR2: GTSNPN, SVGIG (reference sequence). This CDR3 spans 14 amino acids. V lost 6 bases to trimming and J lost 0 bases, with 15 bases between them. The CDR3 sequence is CACTRAGSSYEQYF. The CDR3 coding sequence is TGTGCCTGCACCCGAGCGGGTAGCTCCTACGAGCAGTACTTC.

The CDR3 nucleotides are TGTGCCAGCAGCTTCCAGGACAATCGAATGAGCTACACCTTC. Translating gives CASSFQDNRMSYTF. This chain uses TRBV7-2 with TRBJ1-2; the D gene is possibly TRBD1 (5 bases). Germline V CDR1 and CDR2: SGHTA, FQGNSA. V lost 3 bases and J 9 bases, leaving 17 bases between the germline ends. The length of the CDR3 is 14 residues.

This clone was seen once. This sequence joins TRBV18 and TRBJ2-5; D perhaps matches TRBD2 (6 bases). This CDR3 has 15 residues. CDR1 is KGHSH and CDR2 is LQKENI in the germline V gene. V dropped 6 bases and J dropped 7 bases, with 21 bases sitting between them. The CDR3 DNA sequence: TGTGCCAGCTCTCGGCTCGGGACTGCCCGTGGGACCCAGTACTTC. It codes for CASSRLGTARGTQYF.

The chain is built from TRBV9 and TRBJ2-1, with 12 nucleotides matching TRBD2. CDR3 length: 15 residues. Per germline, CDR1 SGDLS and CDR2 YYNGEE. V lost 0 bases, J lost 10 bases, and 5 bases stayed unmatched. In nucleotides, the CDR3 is TGTGCCAGCAGCGTAGCTAGCGGGGGGGCGTGGGAGCAGTTCTTC. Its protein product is CASSVASGGAWEQFF.

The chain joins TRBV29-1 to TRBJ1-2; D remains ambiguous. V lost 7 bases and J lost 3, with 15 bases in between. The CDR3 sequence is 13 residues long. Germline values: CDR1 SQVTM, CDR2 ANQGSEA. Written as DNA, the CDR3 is TGCAGCGGCTACTCACTAGTAGACTATGGCTACACCTTC. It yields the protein CSGYSLVDYGYTF.

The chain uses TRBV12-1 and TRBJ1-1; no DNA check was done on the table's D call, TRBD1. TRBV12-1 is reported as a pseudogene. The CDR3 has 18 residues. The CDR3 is CASSFPGQGVVMNTEAFF. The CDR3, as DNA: TGTGCCAGCAGCTTCCCGGGACAGGGGGTGGTTATGAACACTGAAGCTTTCTTT.

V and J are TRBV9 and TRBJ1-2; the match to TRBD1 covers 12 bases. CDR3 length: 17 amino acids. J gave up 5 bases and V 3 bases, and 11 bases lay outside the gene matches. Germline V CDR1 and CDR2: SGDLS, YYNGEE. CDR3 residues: CASSAGTGGVVWYGYTF. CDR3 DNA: TGTGCCAGCAGCGCCGGGACAGGGGGCGTAGTATGGTATGGCTACACCTTC.

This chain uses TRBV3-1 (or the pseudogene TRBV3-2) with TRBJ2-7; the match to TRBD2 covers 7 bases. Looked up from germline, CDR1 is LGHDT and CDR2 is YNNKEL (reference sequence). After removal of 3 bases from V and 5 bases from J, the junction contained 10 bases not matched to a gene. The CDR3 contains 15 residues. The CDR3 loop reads CASSQGLNTPNEQYF. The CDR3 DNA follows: TGTGCCAGCAGCCAGGGACTAAACACCCCGAACGAGCAGTACTTC.

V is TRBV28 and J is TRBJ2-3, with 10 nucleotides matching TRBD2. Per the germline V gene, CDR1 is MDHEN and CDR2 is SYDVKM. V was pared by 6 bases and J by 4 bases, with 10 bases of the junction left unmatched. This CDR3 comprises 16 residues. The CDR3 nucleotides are TGTGCCAGCAGCAATCTAGCGGGGGCCCGGCCAGATACGCAGTATTTT. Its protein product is CASSNLAGARPDTQYF.

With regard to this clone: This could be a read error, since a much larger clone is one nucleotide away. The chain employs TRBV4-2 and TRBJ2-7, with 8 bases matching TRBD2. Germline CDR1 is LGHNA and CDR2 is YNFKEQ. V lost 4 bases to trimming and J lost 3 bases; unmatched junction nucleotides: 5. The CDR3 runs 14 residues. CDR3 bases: TGTGCCAGCAGCCCCCCCAGCGGGGGCTACGAGCAGTACTTC. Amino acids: CASSPPSGGYEQYF.

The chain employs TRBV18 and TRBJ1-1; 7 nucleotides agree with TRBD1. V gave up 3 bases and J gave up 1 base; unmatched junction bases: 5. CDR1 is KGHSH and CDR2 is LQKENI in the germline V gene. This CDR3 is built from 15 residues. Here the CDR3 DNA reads TGTGCCAGCTCACCGTTGAGGGGGCCGAACACTGAAGCTTTCTTT. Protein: CASSPLRGPNTEAFF.

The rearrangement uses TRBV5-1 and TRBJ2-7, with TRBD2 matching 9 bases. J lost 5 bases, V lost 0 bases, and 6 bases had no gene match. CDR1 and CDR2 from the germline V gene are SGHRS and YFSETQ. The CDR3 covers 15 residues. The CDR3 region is CASSLDQRGEDEQYF. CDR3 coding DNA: TGCGCCAGCAGCTTGGACCAGCGGGGGGAAGACGAGCAGTACTTC.

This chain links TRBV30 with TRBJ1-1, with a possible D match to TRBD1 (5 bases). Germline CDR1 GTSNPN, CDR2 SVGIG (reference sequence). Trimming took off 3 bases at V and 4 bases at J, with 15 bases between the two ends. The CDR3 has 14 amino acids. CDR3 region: CAWSDAGGITEAFF. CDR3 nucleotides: TGTGCCTGGAGCGATGCGGGGGGTATCACTGAAGCTTTCTTT.

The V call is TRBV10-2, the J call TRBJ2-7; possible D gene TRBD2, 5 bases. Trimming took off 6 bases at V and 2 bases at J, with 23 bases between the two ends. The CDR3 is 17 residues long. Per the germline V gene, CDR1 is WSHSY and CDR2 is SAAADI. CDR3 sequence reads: CASSDFTHAERPYEQYF. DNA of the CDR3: TGCGCCAGCAGCGACTTCACACACGCGGAGCGGCCCTACGAGCAGTACTTC.

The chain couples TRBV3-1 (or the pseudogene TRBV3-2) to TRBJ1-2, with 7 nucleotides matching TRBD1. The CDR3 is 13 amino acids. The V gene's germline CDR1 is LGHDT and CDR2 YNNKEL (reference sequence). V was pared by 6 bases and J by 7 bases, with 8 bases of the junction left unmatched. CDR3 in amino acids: CASRKTGKGGYTF. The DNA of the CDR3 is TGTGCCAGCAGAAAGACAGGGAAAGGTGGCTACACCTTC.

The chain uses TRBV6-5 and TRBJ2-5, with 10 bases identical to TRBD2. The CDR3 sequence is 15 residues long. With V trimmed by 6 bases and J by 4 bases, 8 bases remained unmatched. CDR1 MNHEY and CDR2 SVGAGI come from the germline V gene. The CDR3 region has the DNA TGTGCCAGCAGCCTCAAGCGGGGGGGCCGAGAGACCCAGTACTTC. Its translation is CASSLKRGGRETQYF.

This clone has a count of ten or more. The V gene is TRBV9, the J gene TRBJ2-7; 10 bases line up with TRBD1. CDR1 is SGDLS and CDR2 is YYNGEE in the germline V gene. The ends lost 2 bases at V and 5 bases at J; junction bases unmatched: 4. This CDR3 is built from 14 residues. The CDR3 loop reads CASSVSGQGNEQYF. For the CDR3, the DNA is TGTGCCAGCAGCGTCTCGGGACAGGGGAACGAGCAGTACTTC.

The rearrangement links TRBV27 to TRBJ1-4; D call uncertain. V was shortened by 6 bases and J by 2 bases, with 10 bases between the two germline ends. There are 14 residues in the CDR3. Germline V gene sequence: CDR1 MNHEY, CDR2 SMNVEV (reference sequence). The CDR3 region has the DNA TGTGCCAGCAGCCCTGGCTCGACTAATGAAAAACTGTTTTTT. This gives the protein CASSPGSTNEKLFF.

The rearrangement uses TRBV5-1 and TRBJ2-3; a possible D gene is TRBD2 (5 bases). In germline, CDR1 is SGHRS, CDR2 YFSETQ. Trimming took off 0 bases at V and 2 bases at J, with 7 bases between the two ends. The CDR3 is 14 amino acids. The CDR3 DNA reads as TGCGCCAGCAGCTTGGCGGACTCCACAGATACGCAGTATTTT. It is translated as CASSLADSTDTQYF.

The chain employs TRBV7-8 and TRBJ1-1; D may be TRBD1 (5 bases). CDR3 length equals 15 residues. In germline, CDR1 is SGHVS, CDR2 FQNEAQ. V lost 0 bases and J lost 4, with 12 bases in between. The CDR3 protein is CASSLAGGRATEAFF. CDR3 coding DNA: TGTGCCAGCAGCTTAGCGGGGGGTAGAGCCACTGAAGCTTTCTTT.

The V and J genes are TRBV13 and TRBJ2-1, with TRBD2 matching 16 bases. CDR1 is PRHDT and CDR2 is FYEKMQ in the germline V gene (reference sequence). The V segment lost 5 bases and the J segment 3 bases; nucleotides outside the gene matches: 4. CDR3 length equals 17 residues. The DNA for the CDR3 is TGTGCCAGCAGCCCGGGACTAGCGGGGGGGAGCTACAATGAGCAGTTCTTC. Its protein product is CASSPGLAGGSYNEQFF.

Here the CDR3 DNA reads TGTGCCAGCAGTCCGCCCGGGGGGGACACTGAAGCTTTCTTT. Amino acids: CASSPPGGDTEAFF. V and J are TRBV6-5 and TRBJ1-1; tentative D call: TRBD1 (5 bases). The ends were cut back, 5 bases at V and 3 bases at J, with 13 bases in the middle. Looked up from germline, CDR1 is MNHEY and CDR2 is SVGAGI. The CDR3 runs 14 residues.

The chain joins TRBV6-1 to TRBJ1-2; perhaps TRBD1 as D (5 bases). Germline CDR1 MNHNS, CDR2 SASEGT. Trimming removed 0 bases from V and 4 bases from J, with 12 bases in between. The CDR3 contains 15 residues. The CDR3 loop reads CASSEAGGVGYGYTF. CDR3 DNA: TGTGCCAGCAGTGAAGCCGGGGGGGTCGGCTATGGCTACACCTTC.

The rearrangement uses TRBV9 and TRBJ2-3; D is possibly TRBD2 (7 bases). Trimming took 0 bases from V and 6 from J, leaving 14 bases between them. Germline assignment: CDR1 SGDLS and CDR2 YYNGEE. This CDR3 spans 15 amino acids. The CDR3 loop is CASSVASAGADTQYF. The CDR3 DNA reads TGTGCCAGCAGCGTAGCGTCGGCGGGGGCGGATACGCAGTATTTT.

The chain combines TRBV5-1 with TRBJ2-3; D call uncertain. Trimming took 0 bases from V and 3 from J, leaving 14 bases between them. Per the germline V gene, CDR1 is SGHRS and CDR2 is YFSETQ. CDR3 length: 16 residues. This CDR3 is CASSLGRATWTDTQYF. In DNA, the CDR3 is TGCGCCAGCAGCTTGGGTAGAGCCACCTGGACAGATACGCAGTATTTT. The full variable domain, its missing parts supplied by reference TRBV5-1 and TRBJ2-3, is KAGVTQTPRYLIKTRGQQVTLSCSPISGHRSVSWYQQTPGQGLQFLFEYFSETQRNKGNFPGRFSGRQFSNSRSEMNVSTLELGDSALYLCASSLGRATWTDTQYFGPGTRLTVL.

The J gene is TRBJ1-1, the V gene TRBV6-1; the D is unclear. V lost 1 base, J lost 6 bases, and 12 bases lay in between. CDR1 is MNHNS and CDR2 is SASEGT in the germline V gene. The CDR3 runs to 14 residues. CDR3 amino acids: CASSEGLWRAEAFF. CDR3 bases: TGTGCCAGCAGTGAAGGGCTTTGGAGGGCTGAAGCTTTCTTT.

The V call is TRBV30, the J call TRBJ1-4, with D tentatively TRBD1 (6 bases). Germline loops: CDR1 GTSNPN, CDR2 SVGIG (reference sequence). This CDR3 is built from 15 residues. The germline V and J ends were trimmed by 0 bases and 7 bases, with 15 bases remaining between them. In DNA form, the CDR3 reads TGTGCCTGGAGTGTTGTGCAGGGGCTGGGTGAAAAACTGTTTTTT. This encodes CAWSVVQGLGEKLFF.

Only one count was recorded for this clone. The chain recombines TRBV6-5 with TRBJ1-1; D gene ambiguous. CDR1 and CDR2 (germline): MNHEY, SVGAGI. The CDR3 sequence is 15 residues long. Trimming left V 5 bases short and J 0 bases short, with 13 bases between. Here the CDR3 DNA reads TGTGCCAGCAGTCCCCTCGACACGCTGAACACTGAAGCTTTCTTT. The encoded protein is CASSPLDTLNTEAFF.

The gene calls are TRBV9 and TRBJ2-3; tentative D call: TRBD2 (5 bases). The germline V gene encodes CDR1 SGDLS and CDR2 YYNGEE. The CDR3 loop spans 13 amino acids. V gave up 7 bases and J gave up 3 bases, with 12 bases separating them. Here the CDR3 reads CASSDRGTDTQYF. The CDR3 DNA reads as TGTGCCAGCTCAGATCGGGGTACAGATACGCAGTATTTT. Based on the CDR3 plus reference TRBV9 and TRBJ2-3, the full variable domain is DSGVTQTPKHLITATGQRVTLRCSPRSGDLSVYWYQQSLDQGLQFLIQYYNGEERAKGNILERFSAQQFPDLHSELNLSSLELGDSALYFCASSDRGTDTQYFGPGTRLTVL.